What follows describes a single TCR beta chain. This sample stems from a study of T cell changes during pregnancy in multiple sclerosis. Only in-frame clones appear in the TCRdb table, and some are missing; sequencing was by immunoSEQ multiplex PCR. Seen here are approximately 48,000 clones, around 90% observed once, and the top ten hold 3%. The receptor's source is a female donor with multiple sclerosis, enrolled in a pregnancy study. Sequencing used CD8+ T cells from peripheral blood mononuclear cells, obtained before pregnancy.

The CDR3 nucleotides are TGTGCCAGCACCGTTAGCGGGGCGGGCGTGGATACGCAGTATTTT. Its translation: CASTVSGAGVDTQYF. The chain links TRBV9 to TRBJ2-3; 8 bases are a match to TRBD2. Germline CDR1 SGDLS, CDR2 YYNGEE. The ends lost 6 bases at V and 6 bases at J; junction bases unmatched: 12. CDR3 length: 15 residues.